Ten or more counts support the clone carrying this T cell receptor (beta chain). Its antigen is unknown. MiXCR, applied by TCRdb to the reads, yields one record per CDR3 protein. The data show hundreds of thousands of distinct CDR3 sequences, about 11% seen once. The data stem from a study of T cell repertoires in cytomegalovirus infection. The study's findings and limits: HLA-C-restricted CMV-specific TCR beta clonotypes prevailed in the ex vivo response.

The CDR3 spans 14 residues. Germline loops: CDR1 MNHNY, CDR2 SVGAGI (reference sequence). The V end was cut by 5 bases, the J end by 6 bases, with 14 bases between. This TCR was sampled from a human donor in good health (CMV status not recorded). Some clones in this sample may be carry-over from other donors' samples. This chain links TRBV6-6 with TRBJ1-5; no reliable D call. The specimen sequenced was PBMCs. The CDR3 spells CASSREKWGQPQHF. The CDR3 DNA reads TGTGCCAGCAGTAGAGAGAAGTGGGGTCAGCCCCAGCATTTT.